This T cell receptor (beta chain) was identified in a study of radiation and T cells in renal cell carcinoma. Whole-study context: Nephrectomy followed 15 Gy stereotactic body radiation by 4 weeks.

This clone occurred once. Its antigen is still unknown. Some clones are missing from TCRdb's copy, which holds only in-frame ones; the method was immunoSEQ multiplex PCR. The sample has roughly 130,000 clones, 88% seen once. The CDR3 has 14 amino acids. Germline CDR1 and CDR2: SGHAT and FQDESV (reference sequence). Trimming stripped 5 bases from V and 5 bases from J, with 15 bases between. As to time point: blood 2 weeks post-SBRT. The treatment denotes: 15 Gy SBRT to primary tumor, nephrectomy 4 weeks later. The study, taken as a whole, reports: No pretreatment tumor biopsies were available for baseline clonotypes. Top tumor clonotypes rose in blood 2 weeks post-radiation, then contracted.

The sequencing used blood, collected from a patient whose treatment included radiotherapy and nephrectomy. The chain recombines TRBV11-1 with TRBJ2-5; tentative D call: TRBD1 (6 bases). The sequence came from a woman aged 70 to 79 with renal cell carcinoma. For the CDR3, the DNA is TGTGCCAGCAGCCAACAGAGGGGGTCGGAGACCCAGTACTTC. Encoded protein: CASSQQRGSETQYF.